The 19 T cell receptor beta chains given below trace back to one sample, sequenced in a study of response to subunit inactivated influenza vaccine. Each CDR3 protein gets one entry after TCRdb re-called the RT-PCR reads with MiXCR. The data show 500,000 or so distinct CDR3 sequences, with about 17% seen just once and roughly 3.1% held by the top ten. The source material was CD4+ T cells sorted from PBMCs, sampled about 24 months after vaccination. These receptors all stem from a man between 45 and 75 years old who received an inactivated influenza vaccine.

A few counts support this clonotype. The chain couples TRBV2 to TRBJ2-1, with 11 positions matching TRBD2. Germline CDR1 and CDR2: SNHLY and FYNNEI. There are 16 residues in the CDR3. After removal of 6 bases from V and 1 base from J, the junction contained 5 bases not matched to a gene. The CDR3 protein is CASRVRLAGSYNEQFF. The CDR3 DNA sequence: TGTGCCAGCAGGGTCCGACTAGCGGGGTCCTACAATGAGCAGTTCTTC. Using reference TRBV2 and TRBJ2-1 for the parts outside the CDR3, the full variable domain is EPEVTQTPSHQVTQMGQEVILRCVPISNHLYFYWYRQILGQKVEFLVSFYNNEISEKSEIFDDQFSVERPDGSNFTLKIRSTKLEDSAMYFCASRVRLAGSYNEQFFGPGTRLTVL.

This clonotype was detected only a few times. The rearrangement links TRBV10-2 to TRBJ2-5; 13 bases line up with TRBD2. The V gene end was trimmed by 6 bases and the J gene end by 4 bases; junction bases not matched to a gene: 23. Germline values: CDR1 WSHSY, CDR2 SAAADI. The CDR3 has 21 amino acids. The DNA for the CDR3 is TGCGCCAGCAGCGGACCGACTACTAGCGGGAGGGGTAGTGCGGTGGTAGAGACCCAGTACTTC. Translating it yields CASSGPTTSGRGSAVVETQYF.

This clonotype was counted between two and nine times. V is TRBV28 and J is TRBJ1-4; D gene uncertain. Between the trimmed V and J ends, which lost 5 bases and 7 bases, there was a span of 17 bases. The CDR3 sequence is 15 residues long. Germline V gives CDR1 MDHEN, CDR2 SYDVKM. The CDR3 region has the DNA TGTGCCAGCAGTATCTCAGGCCAATTGGGTGAAAAACTGTTTTTT. It yields the protein CASSISGQLGEKLFF.

The gene calls are TRBV29-1 and TRBJ2-4; tentative D call: TRBD2 (5 bases). V lost 4 bases and J lost 5, with 18 bases in between. There are 15 residues in the CDR3. Germline V CDR1 and CDR2: SQVTM, ANQGSEA. DNA of the CDR3: TGCAGCGTTGCCACCTTAGACGGGAACCAAAACATTCAGTACTTC. This sequence encodes CSVATLDGNQNIQYF.

This clonotype was seen a few times. The chain couples TRBV5-1 to TRBJ1-4; D might be TRBD1 (5 bases). The CDR3 consists of 13 residues. CDR1 and CDR2 from the germline V gene are SGHRS and YFSETQ. V lost 4 bases to trimming and J lost 10 bases, with 14 bases between them. The CDR3 region is CASSERQPGKLFF. For the CDR3, the DNA is TGCGCCAGCAGCGAGAGACAGCCAGGAAAACTGTTTTTT.

The chain links TRBV6-6 to TRBJ1-1; possible D gene TRBD1, 5 bases. The ends were cut back, 10 bases at V and 4 bases at J, with 16 bases in the middle. Germline V lookup: CDR1 MNHNY, CDR2 SVGAGI (reference sequence). CDR3 length: 13 amino acids. The CDR3 DNA reads TGTGCCACCAAAATGGGGGGGGGCACTGAAGCTTTCTTT. It is translated as CATKMGGGTEAFF.

This clonotype came up a few times. V gene TRBV28 combines with J gene TRBJ2-7; the D is unclear. The CDR3 contains 12 residues. V gave up 6 bases and J gave up 4 bases, with 10 bases separating them. Germline V gene lookup returns CDR1 MDHEN and CDR2 SYDVKM. For the CDR3, the DNA is TGTGCCAGCAGCCCTATCTTATACGAGCAGTACTTC. Translated, it gives CASSPILYEQYF.

The gene calls are TRBV10-3 and TRBJ2-1, with 9 bases aligning to TRBD2. The CDR3 has 14 residues. Trimming at V came to 6 bases and at J to 5 bases, leaving 5 bases not matched to a gene. Germline assignment: CDR1 ENHRY and CDR2 SYGVKD. CDR3 in DNA: TGTGCCATCAGGTTAGCGGGGGATAACAATGAGCAGTTCTTC. Protein sequence: CAIRLAGDNNEQFF.

The chain recombines TRBV10-3 with TRBJ2-1; possible D gene TRBD2, 5 bases. CDR3 length: 15 residues. Trimming removed 6 bases from V and 7 bases from J, with 19 bases in between. Germline lookup yields CDR1 ENHRY and CDR2 SYGVKD. The CDR3: CAISGSGKTRNEQFF. The CDR3 coding sequence is TGTGCCATCAGCGGATCCGGGAAAACGCGGAATGAGCAGTTCTTC.

A few counts support this clonotype. V is TRBV7-2 and J is TRBJ2-3; 7 bases match TRBD2. There are 16 residues in the CDR3. Trimming took 5 bases from V and 0 from J; bases not matched to a gene: 8. Germline V gene sequence: CDR1 SGHTA, CDR2 FQGNSA. The CDR3 nucleotides are TGTGCCAGCAGCCCGAGCGGGGCGAAAAGCACAGATACGCAGTATTTT. It codes for CASSPSGAKSTDTQYF.

This clonotype was seen more than once but under ten times. The J gene is TRBJ1-5, the V gene TRBV4-2, with D perhaps matching TRBD1 (6 bases). The germline CDR1 and CDR2 sequences are LGHNA and YNFKEQ. The CDR3 consists of 15 residues. V dropped 1 base and J dropped 1 base, with 8 bases sitting between them. The CDR3 sequence is CASSQGQGSNQPQHF. In DNA, the CDR3 is TGTGCCAGCAGCCAAGGGCAGGGGAGCAATCAGCCCCAGCATTTT.

Points on this clonotype: It may be a read error: a sequence one base away is much more abundant. The chain uses TRBV5-1 and TRBJ2-7; 8 positions agree with TRBD2. The CDR3 has 14 amino acids. Germline V lookup: CDR1 SGHRS, CDR2 YFSETQ. The CDR3 protein is CASGLTGGSYEQYF. In nucleotides, the CDR3 is TGCGCCAGCGGCTTGACGGGAGGGTCGTACGAGCAGTACTTC.

This clonotype has at least ten counts. The rearrangement uses TRBV7-2 and TRBJ2-2, with 8 bases lining up with TRBD2. The length of the CDR3 is 16 residues. Germline CDR1 and CDR2: SGHTA and FQGNSA. V gave up 5 bases and J gave up 1 base; unmatched junction bases: 6. CDR3 nucleotides: TGTGCCAGCAGCCGAGGAGGGACTAGGAACACCGGGGAGCTGTTTTTT. Translation gives CASSRGGTRNTGELFF.

This sequence joins TRBV4-3 and TRBJ1-6; D remains unclear. This CDR3 contains 19 residues. Germline V gene sequence: CDR1 LGHNA, CDR2 YSLEER. Trimming removed 0 bases from V and 0 bases from J, with 15 bases in between. The CDR3 loop is CASSQEVSGKSSYNSPLHF. The CDR3 DNA reads TGCGCCAGCAGCCAAGAGGTGTCGGGCAAGAGCTCCTATAATTCACCCCTCCACTTT.

This clonotype was detected only a few times. CDR3 in DNA: TGTGCCAGCAGCCAAGAACAGGCAGACTCTGGAAACACCATATATTTT. Its translation: CASSQEQADSGNTIYF. V usage is TRBV4-2 and J usage is TRBJ1-3; tentative D call: TRBD1 (5 bases). This CDR3 spans 16 amino acids. Germline V gene sequence: CDR1 LGHNA, CDR2 YNFKEQ. V gave up 0 bases and J gave up 0 bases, with 9 bases separating them.

The sample holds a few counts of this clonotype. The chain recombines TRBV7-8 with TRBJ1-4; D gene unclear. Germline V gives CDR1 SGHVS, CDR2 FQNEAQ. The CDR3 is 16 residues long. V lost 4 bases, J lost 8 bases, and 20 bases lay in between. CDR3: CASSSSYRVPGEKLFF. The CDR3 nucleotides are TGTGCCAGCAGCTCCAGTTACCGGGTGCCGGGGGAAAAACTGTTTTTT.

V and J are TRBV24-1 and TRBJ2-2; 8 nucleotides align to TRBD1. The CDR3 has 13 residues. The germline V gene has CDR1 KGHDR and CDR2 SFDVKD. The junction had 5 bases not matched to a gene; V was cut back by 10 bases and J by 5 bases. The CDR3 DNA follows: TGTGCCACTGGGACAGGCCCAACCGGGGAGCTGTTTTTT. This translates into CATGTGPTGELFF.

The table lists this clonotype with a few counts. The chain combines TRBV20-1 with TRBJ1-1; D possibly corresponds to TRBD1 (5 bases). This CDR3 is 14 amino acids long. Germline V lookup: CDR1 DFQATT, CDR2 SNEGSKA (reference sequence). The V end was cut by 3 bases, the J end by 1 base, with 12 bases between. The CDR3 bases are TGCAGTGCTAGTGGGACGGTGGGGAACACTGAAGCTTTCTTT. The encoded protein is CSASGTVGNTEAFF.

Concerning this clonotype itself: Its ends do not fully match the called genes, so a read error is possible. The chain is built from TRBV12-3 or TRBV12-4 and TRBJ2-1; 10 bases line up with TRBD2. CDR3 length: 14 amino acids. The CDR3 sequence is CASRLAGGDNEQFF. CDR3 nucleotides: TGTGCCAGCAGATTAGCGGGGGGCGACAATGAGCAGTTCTTC.